The 8 T cell receptor beta chains below come from one sample, sequenced in a study of CD8+CD57+ T cells in acquired aplastic anemia. The sequenced patients had an expansion of CD8+CD57+ cells seen by flow cytometry. The template for TCR beta VDJ and CDR3 sequence profiling was genomic DNA. TCRdb re-called the reads with MiXCR, one entry per CDR3 protein. In the table there are roughly 100,000 distinct CDR3 sequences, about 67% of which are singletons. The sample was sorted CD4+, CD8+, or CD8+CD57+ T cells (not recorded which) from PBMCs. These receptors were collected from a human donor with aplastic anemia.

The chain has TRBV20-1 and TRBJ2-1; TRBD2 agrees at 10 bases. V lost 5 bases and J lost 6; bases outside the gene matches: 7. CDR1 is DFQATT and CDR2 is SNEGSKA in the germline V gene (reference sequence). This CDR3 contains 14 residues. This CDR3 reads CSAPLAGPINEQFF. Written as DNA, the CDR3 is TGCAGTGCTCCACTAGCGGGGCCGATCAATGAGCAGTTCTTC.

The J gene is TRBJ1-3, the V gene TRBV12-3 or TRBV12-4, with D hard to call. V was cut by 2 bases and J by 0 bases, with 5 bases left in between. The CDR3 extends over 14 amino acids. Here the CDR3 DNA reads TGTGCCAGCAGTTTAAGACACTCTGGAAACACCATATATTTT. It codes for CASSLRHSGNTIYF.

This chain links TRBV9 with TRBJ2-7, with 7 bases fitting TRBD1. V gave up 3 bases and J gave up 5 bases; unmatched junction bases: 11. This CDR3 comprises 15 residues. The germline V gene encodes CDR1 SGDLS and CDR2 YYNGEE. The CDR3: CASSAGADRVDEQYF. As DNA, the CDR3 is TGTGCCAGCAGCGCAGGGGCCGACAGGGTTGACGAGCAGTACTTC.

This clonotype was detected a few times. The V and J genes are TRBV10-2 and TRBJ2-5, with 9 bases that match TRBD2. This CDR3 comprises 15 residues. V was clipped by 3 bases and J by 5 bases; unmatched bases: 7. In germline, CDR1 is WSHSY, CDR2 SAAADI. CDR3 bases: TGCGCCAGCAGTGACGGCCCAGCGGGAGGTGAGACCCAGTACTTC. It translates to CASSDGPAGGETQYF.

This clonotype was seen a few times. The rearrangement links TRBV5-4 to TRBJ2-7; D uncertain. The CDR3 covers 14 residues. Germline V lookup: CDR1 SGHNT, CDR2 YYREEE (reference sequence). V lost 1 base, J lost 4 bases, and 12 bases lay in between. The CDR3 loop reads CASSLSAEEYEQYF. The CDR3 coding sequence is TGTGCCAGCAGCTTGTCAGCAGAAGAGTACGAGCAGTACTTC.

This chain links TRBV24-1 with TRBJ1-6; a weak D match, TRBD1 (5 bases). The germline V and J ends were trimmed by 3 bases and 14 bases, with 16 bases remaining between them. Per germline, CDR1 KGHDR and CDR2 SFDVKD. There are 14 residues in the CDR3. The CDR3 DNA reads TGTGCCACCAGTGATACTGACAGCATGGATGCCCTCCACTTT. Protein: CATSDTDSMDALHF.

The chain links TRBV12-5 to TRBJ1-1; D may be TRBD1 (5 bases). Trimming removed 3 bases at V and 6 bases at J, with 20 bases between. Germline V gene data show CDR1 as LGHNT and CDR2 as FRNRAP. The CDR3 spans 16 residues. The DNA of the CDR3 is TGTGCTAGTGGTTTCTTAACTGGGGGTGCGACCCCTGAAGCTTTCTTT. This codes for CASGFLTGGATPEAFF.

V gene TRBV20-1 combines with J gene TRBJ1-1; 8 bases agree with TRBD1. This CDR3 contains 14 residues. The germline V gene encodes CDR1 DFQATT and CDR2 SNEGSKA (reference sequence). V shed 5 bases and J 2 bases; nucleotides not matched to a gene: 7. CDR3 residues: CSASQGARNTEAFF. CDR3 in DNA: TGCAGTGCTTCCCAGGGGGCGCGAAACACTGAAGCTTTCTTT.